This T cell receptor (beta chain) comes out of a study of T cell responses to AZD1222 COVID-19 vaccine. The germline V gene encodes CDR1 SGHTS and CDR2 YDEGEE. CDR3 size: 15 residues. The V end lost 4 bases, the J end lost 4 bases, and 17 bases lay between the germline ends. General study points: Close to half of spike-specific TCRs reportedly recognize unmutated variant regions. In all cases, repertoires were sampled only after the peak T cell response. Females made up more of the donors, who were largely white British, and clonal diversity may have come out too low. Spike-specific TCR breadth and depth both grew after two AZD1222 doses.

Only one count was recorded for this clone. Its antigen is not identified. Assay: immunoSEQ multiplex PCR; the TCRdb copy retains only in-frame clones and omits some. The sample records 85,000 to 100,000 clones, more than 80% being singletons. V gene TRBV5-8 combines with J gene TRBJ1-2; possible D gene TRBD1, 6 bases. The receptor was derived from an adult in good health. The sample consisted of peripheral blood, taken on day 0 of AZD1222 vaccination. CDR3 protein: CASSRLKQGIYGYTF. In DNA form, the CDR3 reads TGTGCCAGCAGCCGGTTGAAGCAGGGGATCTATGGCTACACCTTC.